The 20 T cell receptor beta chains below all came from one sample that was sequenced in a study of T cells in Graves' hyperthyroidism and ophthalmopathy. Amplified TCR beta CDR3 regions came from RNA transcripts. First-round RT-PCR of the TCR CDR3 relied on the HTBI primer set. Each CDR3 protein gets one entry after TCRdb re-called the multiplex PCR reads with MiXCR. The sample lists 550,000 to 600,000 distinct CDR3 sequences; over 15% were seen once. The specimen sequenced was blood. These receptors were obtained from a woman younger than 30 with Graves' hyperthyroidism.

This clonotype was observed many times. This chain joins TRBV7-9 and TRBJ1-2; 9 bases line up with TRBD1. The germline V gene encodes CDR1 SEHNR and CDR2 FQNEAQ (reference sequence). This CDR3 is built from 14 residues. The V and J ends lost 5 bases and 3 bases, in that order; junction bases with no gene match: 4. The CDR3 here is CASSPWDRDYGYTF. For the CDR3, the DNA is TGTGCCAGCAGCCCATGGGACAGGGACTATGGCTACACCTTC.

The sample holds many counts of this clonotype. V usage is TRBV6-4 and J usage is TRBJ2-3; no firm D call. Trimming took off 3 bases at V and 2 bases at J, with 6 bases between the two ends. This CDR3 spans 13 amino acids. The germline gives CDR1 MRHNA, CDR2 SNTAGT. CDR3 amino acids: CASSESVTDTQYF. Here the CDR3 DNA reads TGTGCCAGCAGTGAATCCGTCACAGATACGCAGTATTTT.

As regards this clonotype: One end of the junction fails to match germline, which may point to a read error. The V gene is TRBV7-9, the J gene TRBJ2-5; tentative D call: TRBD2 (6 bases). The CDR3 runs 11 residues. The germline CDR1 and CDR2 sequences are SEHNR and FQNEAQ (reference sequence). This CDR3 reads CASSLKSGPHF. DNA for the CDR3: TGTGCCAGCAGCTTAAAGAGCGGGCCTCACTTC. Full variable domain (remainder filled in from reference TRBV7-9 and TRBJ2-5): DTGVSQNPRHKITKRGQNVTFRCDPISEHNRLYWYRQTLGQGPEFLTYFQNEAQLEKSRLLSDRFSAERPKGSFSTLEIQRTEQGDSAMYLCASSLKSGPHFGPGTRLLVL.

In its sample, this clonotype was seen a few times. The V and J genes are TRBV27 and TRBJ2-1, with D maybe TRBD2 (6 bases). Germline V gene sequence: CDR1 MNHEY, CDR2 SMNVEV (reference sequence). The CDR3 runs 15 residues. Trimming took off 4 bases at V and 0 bases at J, with 10 bases between the two ends. The CDR3 region is CASSSLGSSYNEQFF. CDR3 DNA sequence: TGTGCCAGCAGTTCTCTCGGGAGCTCCTACAATGAGCAGTTCTTC.

This clonotype was counted many times. The V and J genes are TRBV10-1 and TRBJ2-3; 7 bases align to TRBD2. Germline-derived CDR1 and CDR2 are WNHNN and SYGVQD (reference sequence). J gave up 4 bases and V 2 bases, and 6 bases lay outside the gene matches. The CDR3 runs 15 residues. CDR3 in DNA: TGCGCCAGCAGTGAGGTCCAGCGGGGCTCAGATACGCAGTATTTT. Translating it yields CASSEVQRGSDTQYF.

There are many counts of this clonotype. The CDR3 spells CASGGGGNSYEQYF. CDR3 DNA sequence: TGTGCCAGCGGGGGCGGGGGGAACTCCTACGAGCAGTACTTC. V gene TRBV27 combines with J gene TRBJ2-7; 8 bases align to TRBD2. The CDR3 sequence is 14 residues long. The V and J ends lost 8 bases and 0 bases, in that order; junction bases with no gene match: 6. CDR1 is MNHEY, CDR2 SMNVEV, per germline (reference sequence).

The chain carries TRBV29-1 and TRBJ2-3, with TRBD1 identical over 10 bases. Germline assignment: CDR1 SQVTM and CDR2 ANQGSEA. The CDR3 runs to 15 residues. Trimming cost V 7 bases and J 3 bases; bases outside gene matches: 10. CDR3 DNA: TGCAGCGCTCGACTCCGGGACAGGGGAACAGATACGCAGTATTTT. Its translation is CSARLRDRGTDTQYF.

In its sample, this clonotype was seen many times. This chain connects TRBV20-1 to TRBJ2-1, with 15 bases aligning to TRBD2. This CDR3 spans 16 amino acids. V gave up 6 bases and J gave up 0 bases; unmatched junction bases: 3. Germline lookup yields CDR1 DFQATT and CDR2 SNEGSKA (reference sequence). The CDR3 here is CSAVGLAGGSYNEQFF. CDR3 DNA sequence: TGCAGTGCCGTGGGACTAGCGGGAGGCTCCTACAATGAGCAGTTCTTC.

This clonotype was seen only a few times. V is TRBV12-3 or TRBV12-4 and J is TRBJ2-1; D is uncertain. This CDR3 spans 14 amino acids. V was shortened by 3 bases and J by 2 bases, with 8 bases between the two germline ends. The CDR3 bases are TGTGCCAGCAGTTTCGATACAGCCTACAATGAGCAGTTCTTC. Its protein product is CASSFDTAYNEQFF.

In the case of this clonotype: Lacking the conserved final phenylalanine or tryptophan, this CDR3 likely reflects a read error. The chain joins TRBV5-6 to TRBJ2-4, with 7 bases aligning to TRBD1. This CDR3 contains 15 residues. Germline values: CDR1 SGHDT, CDR2 YYEEEE. Trimming removed 4 bases from V and 7 bases from J; junction bases left unmatched: 11. The CDR3 sequence: CASSTYRGWGNIQYS. CDR3 bases: TGTGCCAGCAGCACGTACAGGGGTTGGGGGAACATTCAGTACTCC.

This clonotype was counted only a few times. The chain is built from TRBV12-3 or TRBV12-4 and TRBJ1-5; 9 nucleotides align to TRBD1. The J segment lost 5 bases and the V segment lost 2 bases, leaving 10 bases of the junction unmatched. The CDR3 covers 17 residues. The DNA of the CDR3 is TGTGCCAGCAGTTTACAACTTACAGGGGGCGCGGATCAGCCCCAGCATTTT. Protein: CASSLQLTGGADQPQHF.

Comment on this clonotype: With a much larger clone just one base away, this may be a read error. The J gene is TRBJ1-5, the V gene TRBV6-1; tentative D call: TRBD1 (6 bases). Germline V gives CDR1 MNHNS, CDR2 SASEGT. Trimming took off 6 bases at V and 3 bases at J, with 24 bases between the two ends. This CDR3 has 18 residues. The CDR3 DNA follows: TGTGCCAGCAGCATCTATTCACCGGGCAGGGGCTCCAATCAGCCCCAGCATTTT. This encodes CASSIYSPGRGSNQPQHF.

V gene TRBV10-2 combines with J gene TRBJ1-5, with TRBD1 matching over 7 bases. Per the germline V gene, CDR1 is WSHSY and CDR2 is SAAADI. The CDR3 has 13 amino acids. V lost 8 bases and J lost 2; bases outside the gene matches: 3. The CDR3 loop reads CASGQAGNQPQHF. CDR3 DNA: TGCGCCAGCGGACAGGCTGGCAATCAGCCCCAGCATTTT.

The gene calls are TRBV6-4 and TRBJ2-1; TRBD2 agrees at 10 bases. Germline assignment: CDR1 MRHNA and CDR2 SNTAGT. V was pared by 1 base and J by 7 bases, with 4 bases of the junction left unmatched. This CDR3 is 15 amino acids long. The CDR3 DNA follows: TGTGCCAGCAGTGACTTAGCGGGGGGTAATAATGAGCAGTTCTTC. It yields the protein CASSDLAGGNNEQFF.

The chain joins TRBV19 to TRBJ1-2; D perhaps matches TRBD1 (5 bases). There are 14 residues in the CDR3. Germline V gene data show CDR1 as LNHDA and CDR2 as SQIVND (reference sequence). The V and J ends lost 1 base and 5 bases respectively, with 11 bases between them. In DNA form, the CDR3 reads TGTGCCAGTAGTATAGCCCTCAAGGGGTATGGCTACACCTTC. Protein product: CASSIALKGYGYTF.

This clonotype was recorded at least ten times. The rearrangement links TRBV12-3 or TRBV12-4 to TRBJ2-3; D is tentatively TRBD1 or TRBD2 (5 bases each). The V and J ends lost 6 bases and 1 base respectively, with 14 bases between them. The CDR3 length is 15 residues. This chain's CDR3 is CASSMPGHRTDTQYF. DNA of the CDR3: TGTGCCAGCAGCATGCCGGGGCACCGCACAGATACGCAGTATTTT.

This clonotype has a handful of counts. The V and J genes are TRBV5-4 and TRBJ1-1; D may be TRBD1 (6 bases). Germline V CDR1 and CDR2: SGHNT, YYREEE (reference sequence). Trimming shortened V by 0 bases and J by 6 bases, and 18 bases separated the two germline ends. This CDR3 has 16 amino acids. DNA of the CDR3: TGTGCCAGCAGCTTGGGTCCCCGCCAGGGGAGGGCTGAAGCTTTCTTT. Amino acids: CASSLGPRQGRAEAFF.

This clonotype came up many times. This chain connects TRBV7-2 to TRBJ1-6; 11 bases align to TRBD1. Germline assignment: CDR1 SGHTA and CDR2 FQGNSA. The V and J ends lost 0 bases and 7 bases, in that order; junction bases with no gene match: 5. This CDR3 is built from 17 residues. The CDR3 DNA sequence: TGTGCCAGCAGCTTAGCCGGACAGGGGGCTCGGAATTCACCCCTCCACTTT. Its protein is CASSLAGQGARNSPLHF.

J is TRBJ1-5 and V is TRBV19; possibly TRBD1 for D (6 bases). Trimming took 5 bases from V and 2 from J, leaving 7 bases between them. Germline CDR1 LNHDA, CDR2 SQIVND (reference sequence). This CDR3 has 13 amino acids. CDR3 residues: CASSGGRNQPQHF. The CDR3 nucleotides read TGTGCCAGTAGTGGGGGGCGCAATCAGCCCCAGCATTTT.

This clonotype was seen a few times. This sequence joins TRBV7-2 and TRBJ2-1; D not certain. Trimming removed 5 bases from V and 4 bases from J, with 12 bases in between. CDR1 and CDR2 (germline): SGHTA, FQGNSA. The CDR3 spans 14 residues. The CDR3 nucleotides read TGTGCCAGCAGCCCAGAGGTGGTTTACAATGAGCAGTTCTTC. This gives the protein CASSPEVVYNEQFF.